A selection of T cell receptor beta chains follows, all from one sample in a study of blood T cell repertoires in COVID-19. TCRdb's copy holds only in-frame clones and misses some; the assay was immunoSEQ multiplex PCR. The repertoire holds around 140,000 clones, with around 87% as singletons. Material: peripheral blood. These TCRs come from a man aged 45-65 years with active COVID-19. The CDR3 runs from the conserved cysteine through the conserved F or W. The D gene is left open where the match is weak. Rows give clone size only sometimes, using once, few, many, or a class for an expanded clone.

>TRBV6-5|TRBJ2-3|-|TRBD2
CASGRGGPNTDTQYF
TGTGCCAGCGGGCGGGGGGGGCCCAACACAGATACGCAGTATTTT
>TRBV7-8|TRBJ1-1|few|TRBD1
CASSLGSGGASEAFF
TGTGCCAGCAGCTTAGGATCAGGGGGCGCTTCTGAAGCTTTCTTT
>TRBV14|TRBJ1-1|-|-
CASSPWGVNTEAFF
TGTGCCAGCAGCCCCTGGGGGGTGAACACTGAAGCTTTCTTT
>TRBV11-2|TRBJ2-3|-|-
CASSLGAGDTQYF
TGTGCCAGCAGCTTGGGGGCTGGAGATACGCAGTATTTT
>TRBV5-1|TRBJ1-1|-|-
CASSLGGTTDEAFF
TGCGCCAGCAGCTTGGGGGGGACAACGGATGAAGCTTTCTTT
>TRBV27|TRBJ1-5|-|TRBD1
CASRYTTGDQPQHF
TGTGCCAGCAGGTATACTACAGGGGACCAGCCCCAGCATTTT
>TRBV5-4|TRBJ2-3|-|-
CASSLAARGGTDTQYF
TGTGCCAGCAGCTTGGCCGCAAGGGGGGGAACAGATACGCAGTATTTT
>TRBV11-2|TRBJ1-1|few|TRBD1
CASSPRGQSRTAFF
TGTGCCAGCAGCCCCCGGGGACAGTCCCGAACGGCTTTCTTT
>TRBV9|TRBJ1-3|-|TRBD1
CASSPGGTFSGNTIYF
TGTGCCAGCAGCCCAGGGGGAACCTTCTCTGGAAACACCATATATTTT
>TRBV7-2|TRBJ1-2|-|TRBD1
CASSAVPGQGGYGYTF
TGTGCCAGCAGCGCCGTCCCGGGACAGGGAGGGTATGGCTACACCTTC
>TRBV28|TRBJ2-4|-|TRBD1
CASSTDRGRGNIQYF
TGTGCCAGCAGTACCGACAGGGGGCGGGGAAACATTCAGTACTTC
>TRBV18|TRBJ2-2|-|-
CASSPEAGWTGELFF
TGTGCCAGCTCACCAGAAGCAGGGTGGACCGGGGAGCTGTTTTTT
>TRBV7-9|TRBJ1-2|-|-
CASSHSQDSSYTF
TGTGCCAGCAGCCATTCCCAGGACAGTAGCTACACCTTC
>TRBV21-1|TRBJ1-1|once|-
CASSKTRREYTEAFF
TGTGCCAGCAGCAAAACCAGGAGGGAGTACACTGAAGCTTTCTTT
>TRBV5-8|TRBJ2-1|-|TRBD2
CASSLPGTSGLNEQFF
TGTGCCAGCAGCTTGCCCGGGACTAGCGGACTCAATGAGCAGTTCTTC
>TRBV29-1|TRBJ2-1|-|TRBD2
CSVEDWSGGANEQFF
TGCAGCGTTGAAGATTGGAGCGGGGGGGCCAATGAGCAGTTCTTC
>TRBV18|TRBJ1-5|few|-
CASSPLVTSGGQPQHF
TGTGCCAGCTCACCACTCGTTACGTCAGGAGGACAGCCCCAGCATTTT
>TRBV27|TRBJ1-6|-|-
CASRNGAGERSPLHF
TGTGCCAGCAGGAACGGTGCAGGGGAGAGGTCACCCCTCCACTTT
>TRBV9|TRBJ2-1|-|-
CASSVGGNSYNEQFF
TGTGCCAGCAGCGTAGGAGGGAACTCCTACAATGAGCAGTTCTTC
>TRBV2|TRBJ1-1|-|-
CASSGTIHFTEAFF
TGTGCCAGCAGTGGAACAATACATTTCACTGAAGCTTTCTTT
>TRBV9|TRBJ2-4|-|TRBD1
CASSRQGAENIQYF
TGTGCCAGCAGCAGACAGGGGGCAGAAAACATTCAGTACTTC
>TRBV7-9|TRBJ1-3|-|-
CASSLSGIAGNTIYF
TGTGCCAGCAGCCTTTCGGGAATTGCTGGAAACACCATATATTTT
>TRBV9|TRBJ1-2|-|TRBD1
CASSGGQGNGYTF
TGTGCCAGCAGCGGGGGACAGGGAAATGGCTACACCTTC
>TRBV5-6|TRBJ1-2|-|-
CASSGGGTQGRGGYGYTF
TGTGCCAGCAGCGGCGGAGGTACGCAGGGGCGTGGAGGCTATGGCTACACCTTC
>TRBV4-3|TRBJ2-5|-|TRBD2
CASSQEGQGGETQYF
TGCGCCAGCAGCCAAGAGGGGCAGGGAGGGGAGACCCAGTACTTC
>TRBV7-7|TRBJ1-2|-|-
CASSFTVGYGYTF
TGTGCTAGCAGCTTTACAGTGGGCTATGGCTACACCTTC
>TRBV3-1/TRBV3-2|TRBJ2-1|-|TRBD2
CASSHTSGGSYNEQFF
TGTGCCAGCAGCCACACAAGCGGGGGCTCCTACAATGAGCAGTTCTTC
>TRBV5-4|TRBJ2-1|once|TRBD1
CASSYGQGSEGQFF
TGTGCCAGCAGCTATGGACAGGGGAGTGAGGGGCAGTTCTTC
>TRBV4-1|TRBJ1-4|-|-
CASSQEQGRGREKLFF
TGCGCCAGCAGCCAAGAACAGGGAAGGGGTAGGGAAAAACTGTTTTTT
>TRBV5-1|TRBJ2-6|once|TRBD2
CASSIAGAGANVLTF
TGCGCCAGCAGCATCGCGGGGGCTGGGGCCAACGTCCTGACTTTC
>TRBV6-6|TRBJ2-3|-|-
CASSYSMGGSADTQYF
TGTGCCAGCAGTTACTCGATGGGGGGTAGTGCAGATACGCAGTATTTT
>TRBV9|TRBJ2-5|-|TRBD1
CASSTGQKGETQYF
TGTGCCAGCAGCACGGGACAGAAGGGAGAGACCCAGTACTTC
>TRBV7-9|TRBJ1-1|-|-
CASSSPRGGTTEAFF
TGTGCCAGCAGCTCCCCACGGGGGGGAACGACTGAAGCTTTCTTT
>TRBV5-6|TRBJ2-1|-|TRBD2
CASSFVGRGRGYNEQFF
TGTGCCAGCAGCTTTGTGGGGAGGGGAAGGGGCTACAATGAGCAGTTCTTC
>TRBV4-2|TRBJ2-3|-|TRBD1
CASSQVRMSGQGKSDTQYF
TGTGCCAGCAGCCAAGTCCGAATGTCGGGACAGGGAAAGTCAGATACGCAGTATTTT
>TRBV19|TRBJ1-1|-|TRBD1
CASSPGGRDTEAFF
TGTGCCAGTAGTCCAGGGGGCCGGGACACTGAAGCTTTCTTT
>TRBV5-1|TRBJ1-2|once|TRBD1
CASSHSSRGDYGYTF
TGCGCCAGCAGCCATTCGTCCAGGGGGGACTATGGCTACACCTTC
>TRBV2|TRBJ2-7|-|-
CASRDRTYEQYF
TGTGCCAGCAGAGACAGGACCTACGAGCAGTACTTC
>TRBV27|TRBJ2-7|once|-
CASSKTATAYEQYF
TGTGCCAGCAGTAAGACAGCCACAGCCTACGAGCAGTACTTC
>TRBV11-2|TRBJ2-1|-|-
CASSLVRGRVGSGQFF
TGTGCCAGCAGCTTAGTTAGGGGCCGGGTCGGGTCGGGGCAGTTCTTC
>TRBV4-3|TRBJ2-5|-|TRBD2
CASSQEVFLSLGRVQETQYF
TGCGCCAGCAGCCAAGAGGTCTTCCTTTCTCTGGGGAGGGTCCAAGAGACCCAGTACTTC
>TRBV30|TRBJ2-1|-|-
CAWNGNMNEQFF
TGTGCCTGGAATGGCAACATGAATGAGCAGTTCTTC
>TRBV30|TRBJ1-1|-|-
CAWRVENTEAFF
TGTGCCTGGAGAGTAGAGAACACTGAAGCTTTCTTT
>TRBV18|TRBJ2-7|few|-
CASSPGIGEYEQYF
TGTGCCAGCTCACCGGGAATCGGGGAGTACGAGCAGTACTTC
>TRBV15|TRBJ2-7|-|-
CATSRDEAQRTYF
TGTGCCACCAGCAGAGATGAGGCCCAGCGAACGTACTTC
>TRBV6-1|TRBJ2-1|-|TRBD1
CASSEWTGYNEQFF
TGTGCCAGCAGTGAATGGACAGGGTACAATGAGCAGTTCTTC
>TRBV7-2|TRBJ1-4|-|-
CASSLRRGQEKLFF
TGTGCCAGCAGCTTGAGAAGGGGCCAGGAAAAACTGTTTTTT
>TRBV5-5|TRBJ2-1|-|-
CASSASWRGNEQFF
TGTGCCAGCAGCGCCTCGTGGCGGGGCAATGAGCAGTTCTTC
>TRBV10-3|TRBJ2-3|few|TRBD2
CAISESLAGGRSDTQYF
TGTGCCATCAGTGAGTCTCTAGCGGGGGGCCGATCAGATACGCAGTATTTT
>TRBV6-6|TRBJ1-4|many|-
CASRLSQGNEKLFF
TGTGCCAGCAGACTTTCCCAGGGGAATGAAAAACTGTTTTTT
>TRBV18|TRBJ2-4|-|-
CASSPPVLGGNIQYF
TGTGCCAGCTCACCACCCGTTCTGGGGGGAAACATTCAGTACTTC
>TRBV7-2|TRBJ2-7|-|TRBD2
CASSPLAGGSYEQYF
TGTGCCAGCAGCCCACTAGCGGGGGGTTCCTACGAGCAGTACTTC
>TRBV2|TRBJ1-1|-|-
CASKGRAGMNTEAFF
TGTGCCAGCAAGGGCAGGGCGGGGATGAACACTGAAGCTTTCTTT
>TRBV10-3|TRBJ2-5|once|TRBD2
CAITNGAGGQETQYF
TGTGCCATCACCAATGGAGCGGGGGGGCAAGAGACCCAGTACTTC
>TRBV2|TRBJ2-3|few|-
CASSEIQNTDTQYF
TGTGCCAGCAGTGAGATACAGAACACAGATACGCAGTATTTT
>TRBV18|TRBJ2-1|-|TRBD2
CASSPPGTSGGNEQFF
TGTGCCAGCTCACCACCCGGGACTAGCGGGGGAAATGAGCAGTTCTTC
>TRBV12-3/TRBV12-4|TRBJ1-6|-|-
CASNYRAGPLHF
TGTGCCAGCAACTACAGGGCGGGCCCCCTCCACTTT